This entry lists 29 T cell receptor beta chains sequenced from one sample in a study of blood T cell repertoires in COVID-19 (TCRdb year 2020). Library preparation employed the immunoSEQ multiplex PCR assay. TCRdb's version of the immuneACCESS table is confined to in-frame rearrangements and falls short of the full clone set. An unresolved V gene accounts for under half of the shortfall where checked; the remainder is of unknown origin. The sample table holds about 220,000 clones, of which 75% to 90% were seen once. Jointly, the top ten make up roughly 3.7% of the sample. Source material: PBMCs or T cells enriched from blood (not recorded which). The receptors here all came from a woman between 18 and 29 years old in a cohort exposed to, infected with or recovered from COVID-19 (not recorded which).

This clone occurred a few times. The chain uses TRBV3-1 (or the pseudogene TRBV3-2) and TRBJ1-6, with D uncertain. CDR3 length: 14 amino acids. The germline V gene encodes CDR1 LGHDT and CDR2 YNNKEL (reference sequence). The germline V and J ends were trimmed by 4 bases and 8 bases, with 12 bases remaining between them. In nucleotides, the CDR3 is TGTGCCAGCAGCCCTTCCCTCCCGGATTCACCCCTCCACTTT. Its protein product is CASSPSLPDSPLHF.

The chain is built from TRBV7-9 and TRBJ1-2, with D possibly TRBD1 on 6 matching bases. V was pared by 5 bases and J by 3 bases, with 13 bases between. This CDR3 is built from 14 residues. Per germline, CDR1 SEHNR and CDR2 FQNEAQ (reference sequence). The CDR3: CASSRTVHDYGYTF. The CDR3 DNA follows: TGTGCCAGCAGCAGGACAGTCCACGACTATGGCTACACCTTC.

The chain joins TRBV4-1 to TRBJ1-3; D ambiguous. V was shortened by 0 bases and J by 9 bases, with 6 bases between the two germline ends. Germline V lookup: CDR1 MGHRA, CDR2 YSYEKL. There are 12 residues in the CDR3. Here the CDR3 DNA reads TGCGCCAGCAGCCAAGACCTAAGCACCATATATTTT. Translating it yields CASSQDLSTIYF.

In this sample, this clone turned up many times. This sequence joins TRBV7-2 and TRBJ2-3, with D possibly matching TRBD2 (6 bases). V was clipped by 5 bases and J by 6 bases, with 24 bases between them. The CDR3 contains 17 residues. Germline CDR1 and CDR2: SGHTA and FQGNSA. This CDR3 is CASSLQIRLGGTDTQYF. In nucleotides, the CDR3 is TGTGCCAGCAGCCTACAAATCAGACTAGGAGGGACTGATACGCAGTATTTT. Variable domain in full (rest from reference TRBV7-2 and TRBJ2-3): GAGVSQSPSNKVTEKGKDVELRCDPISGHTALYWYRQSLGQGLEFLIYFQGNSAPDKSGLPSDRFSAERTGGSVSTLTIQRTQQEDSAVYLCASSLQIRLGGTDTQYFGPGTRLTVL.

The chain combines TRBV10-2 with TRBJ1-6, with 7 bases aligning to TRBD1. After removal of 6 bases from V and 7 bases from J, the junction contained 9 bases not matched to a gene. CDR3 length equals 15 residues. Per the germline V gene, CDR1 is WSHSY and CDR2 is SAAADI. The CDR3 DNA reads as TGCGCCAGCAGCTCTCGGACAGGCTGGAATTCACCCCTCCACTTT. The encoded protein is CASSSRTGWNSPLHF.

This clone occurred once. This chain joins TRBV7-3 and TRBJ2-3; weak D call: TRBD2 (5 bases). The V gene's germline CDR1 is SGHTA and CDR2 FQGTGA. The V end was cut by 2 bases, the J end by 4 bases, with 10 bases between. The CDR3 contains 14 residues. The CDR3 nucleotides read TGTGCCAGCAGCTTAGGCGGCGGGTCAGATACGCAGTATTTT. Translating it yields CASSLGGGSDTQYF.

CDR3 loop: CAISAIDSGSKLFF. CDR3 DNA: TGTGCCATCAGTGCAATCGACTCAGGGTCAAAACTGTTTTTT. This chain joins TRBV10-3 and TRBJ1-4; D is possibly TRBD1 (5 bases). The CDR3 is 14 residues long. Germline V gives CDR1 ENHRY, CDR2 SYGVKD. V lost 4 bases and J lost 10, with 16 bases in between.

The chain employs TRBV2 and TRBJ2-5; 10 nucleotides line up with TRBD2. The CDR3 sequence is 16 residues long. The germline V gene has CDR1 SNHLY and CDR2 FYNNEI. V shed 10 bases and J 1 base; nucleotides not matched to a gene: 12. The CDR3 protein is CATSNERGGFQETQYF. The CDR3 DNA follows: TGTGCCACCAGCAACGAGCGGGGGGGTTTCCAAGAGACCCAGTACTTC.

The chain joins TRBV3-1 (or the pseudogene TRBV3-2) to TRBJ2-7, with D unresolved. CDR3 length: 14 amino acids. V gave up 0 bases and J gave up 2 bases, with 8 bases separating them. Germline loops: CDR1 LGHDT, CDR2 YNNKEL (reference sequence). The CDR3 nucleotides are TGTGCCAGCAGCCAAGAGAACAGCCCCTACGAGCAGTACTTC. Its translation is CASSQENSPYEQYF.

This chain uses TRBV12-3 or TRBV12-4 with TRBJ1-5, with D tentatively TRBD1 (6 bases). The V gene lost 3 bases and the J gene lost 4 bases, with 7 bases spanning the gap. The CDR3 length is 13 residues. The CDR3 is CASSFGTNQPQHF. CDR3 in DNA: TGTGCCAGCAGTTTCGGGACAAATCAGCCCCAGCATTTT.

In this sample, this clone turned up once. The V call is TRBV11-2, the J call TRBJ2-7, with D possibly matching TRBD1 (6 bases). The length of the CDR3 is 15 residues. V was pared by 5 bases and J by 2 bases, with 16 bases between. Looked up from germline, CDR1 is SGHAT and CDR2 is FQNNGV. The CDR3 DNA sequence: TGTGCCAGCAGCGCCAGGGACATCAGGACCTACGAGCAGTACTTC. Its translation: CASSARDIRTYEQYF.

V usage is TRBV7-9 and J usage is TRBJ1-5; 8 nucleotides agree with TRBD1. CDR1 and CDR2 (germline): SEHNR, FQNEAQ (reference sequence). The CDR3 length is 15 residues. Losses at the gene ends were 3 bases for V and 2 bases for J; bases not matched to a gene: 3. In DNA form, the CDR3 reads TGTGCCAGCAGCTTCGGACAGGGTGGCAATCAGCCCCAGCATTTT. This sequence encodes CASSFGQGGNQPQHF. The variable domain in full, completed from reference TRBV7-9 and TRBJ1-5, reads DTGVSQNPRHKITKRGQNVTFRCDPISEHNRLYWYRQTLGQGPEFLTYFQNEAQLEKSRLLSDRFSAERPKGSFSTLEIQRTEQGDSAMYLCASSFGQGGNQPQHFGDGTRLSIL.

The J gene is TRBJ1-3, the V gene TRBV11-3; tentatively, D is TRBD1 (5 bases). Trimming shortened V by 1 base and J by 2 bases, and 12 bases separated the two germline ends. In germline, CDR1 is SGHNT, CDR2 YENEEA. This CDR3 has 16 amino acids. The CDR3 coding sequence is TGTGCCAGCAGCTTAGCCCGGGGGTTGACTGGAAACACCATATATTTT. Its protein is CASSLARGLTGNTIYF.

V usage is TRBV11-3 and J usage is TRBJ1-1; no reliable D call. V dropped 2 bases and J dropped 2 bases, with 12 bases sitting between them. This CDR3 has 15 amino acids. Germline loops: CDR1 SGHNT, CDR2 YENEEA. In DNA form, the CDR3 reads TGTGCCAGCAGCTTAACCCCGGGAATCAACACTGAAGCTTTCTTT. It yields the protein CASSLTPGINTEAFF.

The V gene is TRBV7-8, the J gene TRBJ1-5; 7 bases line up with TRBD1. The V gene end was trimmed by 5 bases and the J gene end by 10 bases; junction bases not matched to a gene: 11. Germline V gene data show CDR1 as SGHVS and CDR2 as FQNEAQ. The CDR3 has 14 amino acids. The CDR3, as DNA: TGTGCCAGCAGCACCCGGGACAGTTTCAAACCCCAGCATTTT. Protein sequence: CASSTRDSFKPQHF.

The chain has TRBV5-1 and TRBJ2-2, with a weak D call TRBD2 (6 bases). The germline V gene has CDR1 SGHRS and CDR2 YFSETQ. Trimming removed 0 bases from V and 3 bases from J, with 12 bases in between. This CDR3 comprises 16 residues. CDR3 bases: TGCGCCAGCAGCTTGGTAGGTGGAGGGGACACCGGGGAGCTGTTTTTT. Its translation is CASSLVGGGDTGELFF.

The chain recombines TRBV19 with TRBJ1-3, with D perhaps matching TRBD1 (6 bases). Per germline, CDR1 LNHDA and CDR2 SQIVND (reference sequence). Trimming pared 6 bases from V and 0 bases from J, leaving 27 bases between. This CDR3 has 20 amino acids. In nucleotides, the CDR3 is TGTGCCAGTAGCCCGCGAAGGGGGGGCGGAGGACTTTTCTCTGGAAACACCATATATTTT. Its protein product is CASSPRRGGGGLFSGNTIYF. The whole variable domain, filled in from reference TRBV19 and TRBJ1-3, reads DGGITQSPKYLFRKEGQNVTLSCEQNLNHDAMYWYRQDPGQGLRLIYYSQIVNDFQKGDIAEGYSVSREKKESFPLTVTSAQKNPTAFYLCASSPRRGGGGLFSGNTIYFGEGSWLTVV.

V gene TRBV5-4 combines with J gene TRBJ1-2, with D unresolved. This CDR3 has 15 amino acids. The V gene lost 0 bases and the J gene lost 2 bases, with 11 bases spanning the gap. Germline lookup yields CDR1 SGHNT and CDR2 YYREEE (reference sequence). The CDR3 sequence: CASSLDMSQNYGYTF. The CDR3 DNA is TGTGCCAGCAGCTTGGATATGTCACAGAACTATGGCTACACCTTC. Together with reference TRBV5-4 and TRBJ1-2, the CDR3 gives the full variable domain: ETGVTQSPTHLIKTRGQQVTLRCSSQSGHNTVSWYQQALGQGPQFIFQYYREEENGRGNFPPRFSGLQFPNYSSELNVNALELDDSALYLCASSLDMSQNYGYTFGSGTRLTVV.

The chain combines TRBV2 with TRBJ1-5; 9 nucleotides match TRBD1. There are 14 residues in the CDR3. J gave up 4 bases and V 5 bases, and 3 bases lay outside the gene matches. The germline V gene encodes CDR1 SNHLY and CDR2 FYNNEI. The CDR3 loop reads CASSLDRGNQPQHF. In nucleotides, the CDR3 is TGTGCCAGCAGTCTGGACAGGGGTAATCAGCCCCAGCATTTT.

V and J are TRBV2 and TRBJ1-4; unclear D gene. The CDR3 covers 14 residues. The germline V gene has CDR1 SNHLY and CDR2 FYNNEI. Trimming removed 6 bases from V and 0 bases from J, with 8 bases in between. The CDR3 is CASSVRSTNEKLFF. The CDR3 nucleotides are TGTGCCAGCAGCGTTCGGTCAACTAATGAAAAACTGTTTTTT.

V usage is TRBV5-1 and J usage is TRBJ1-1, with 9 bases aligning to TRBD1. The CDR3 has 15 residues. After removal of 4 bases from V and 5 bases from J, the junction contained 9 bases not matched to a gene. Germline V gene lookup returns CDR1 SGHRS and CDR2 YFSETQ. The CDR3 DNA reads as TGCGCCAGCAGCCTGGACAGGGGATTGGTGACTGAAGCTTTCTTT. This encodes CASSLDRGLVTEAFF.

The chain has TRBV7-6 and TRBJ2-7; 8 nucleotides match TRBD1. The CDR3 spans 15 residues. Germline V gene lookup returns CDR1 SGHVS and CDR2 FNYEAQ. V lost 5 bases, J lost 3 bases, and 9 bases stayed unmatched. CDR3 nucleotide sequence: TGTGCCAGCAGCCCAGGGACAGGTGGCATCTACGAGCAGTACTTC. Translation gives CASSPGTGGIYEQYF.

The chain employs TRBV7-9 and TRBJ1-3, with TRBD1 matching 9 bases. The germline CDR1 and CDR2 sequences are SEHNR and FQNEAQ (reference sequence). Unmatched junction bases numbered 4, after V lost 5 bases and J lost 2 bases. There are 15 residues in the CDR3. The DNA of the CDR3 is TGTGCCAGCAGCCCCTACAGGGGGCCTGGAAACACCATATATTTT. The encoded protein is CASSPYRGPGNTIYF.

This clone was counted many times. This rearrangement joins TRBV27 to TRBJ1-2; D is unclear. Trimming removed 0 bases at V and 8 bases at J, with 10 bases between. Germline CDR1 is MNHEY and CDR2 is SMNVEV (reference sequence). The CDR3 loop spans 13 amino acids. The CDR3 reads CASSLSRFSGYTF. CDR3 DNA sequence: TGTGCCAGCAGTTTATCTCGGTTTTCCGGCTACACCTTC.

The chain has TRBV2 and TRBJ1-6, with D possibly matching TRBD1 (6 bases). Trimming took 7 bases from V and 9 from J, leaving 19 bases between them. CDR3 size: 15 residues. Germline V lookup: CDR1 SNHLY, CDR2 FYNNEI. CDR3 DNA sequence: TGTGCCAGCACTCGGGGACAATACCTCGGTTCACCCCTCCACTTT. It encodes CASTRGQYLGSPLHF. The full variable domain, with the rest looked up from reference TRBV2 and TRBJ1-6, is EPEVTQTPSHQVTQMGQEVILRCVPISNHLYFYWYRQILGQKVEFLVSFYNNEISEKSEIFDDQFSVERPDGSNFTLKIRSTKLEDSAMYFCASTRGQYLGSPLHFGNGTRLTVT.

CDR3 sequence reads: CASRVGANYGYTF. The CDR3 nucleotides are TGCGCCAGCAGAGTCGGGGCTAACTATGGCTACACCTTC. This chain uses TRBV5-1 with TRBJ1-2; D gene ambiguous. This CDR3 has 13 residues. Per the germline V gene, CDR1 is SGHRS and CDR2 is YFSETQ. V lost 5 bases, J lost 0 bases, and 8 bases lay in between.

The CDR3 protein is CASSPFRSEDTQYF. The DNA of the CDR3 is TGTGCCAGCAGCCCGTTTAGGAGTGAAGATACGCAGTATTTT. The rearrangement uses TRBV7-2 and TRBJ2-3; D is uncertain. The V gene's germline CDR1 is SGHTA and CDR2 FQGNSA. The CDR3 is 14 amino acids. Trimming shortened V by 5 bases and J by 5 bases, and 14 bases separated the two germline ends. The whole variable domain, filled in from reference TRBV7-2 and TRBJ2-3, reads GAGVSQSPSNKVTEKGKDVELRCDPISGHTALYWYRQSLGQGLEFLIYFQGNSAPDKSGLPSDRFSAERTGGSVSTLTIQRTQQEDSAVYLCASSPFRSEDTQYFGPGTRLTVL.

This chain joins TRBV13 and TRBJ1-2; 8 bases agree with TRBD1. Unmatched junction bases numbered 10, after V lost 5 bases and J lost 8 bases. Germline loops: CDR1 PRHDT, CDR2 FYEKMQ (reference sequence). The CDR3 runs 14 residues. CDR3 in DNA: TGTGCCAGCAGCGCCGGACAGGGAACGGGGGGCTACACCTTC. Residues: CASSAGQGTGGYTF.

The V gene is TRBV24-1, the J gene TRBJ2-7; D may be TRBD2 (5 bases). Per the germline V gene, CDR1 is KGHDR and CDR2 is SFDVKD. Trimming cost V 5 bases and J 3 bases, with 10 bases left between them. The CDR3 extends over 13 amino acids. This CDR3 is CATSGGNIYEQYF. Written as DNA, the CDR3 is TGTGCCACCAGTGGAGGGAACATCTACGAGCAGTACTTC.